This T cell receptor beta chain was captured in a study of T cell repertoires in cytomegalovirus infection (dated by TCRdb to between 2018 and 2021). Context from the whole study: Donor HLA type was relevant to the analysis, as public TCR beta signatures indicated carriage of CMV infection together with the matching HLA type.

Findings and caveats that apply to the study as a whole: Cumulative frequency of public TCR beta family members discriminated carriers of CMV infection plus the relevant HLA type in this cohort and an independent approximately 360-donor cohort. The ex vivo response was dominated by HLA-C-restricted CMV-specific TCR beta clonotypes, which also provided the single most frequent clonotype in two of eight donors.

The germline V gene supplies CDR1 SGHTA and CDR2 FQGNSA. The V end loses 2 bases and the J end loses 4 bases, and a stretch of 10 bases separates them. The CDR3 goes from the cysteine to the phenylalanine over 14 residues. The kept DNA is CDR3 alone, 42 bases in frame from the first base. These reads were obtained on an Illumina HiSeq 1500. In-frame beta chains were kept once TCRdb had trimmed the public reads at Q25 with fastp and called clones with MiXCR. Every entry covers one CDR3 protein and lists the most common genes and DNA from its rows. The sample has some 450,000 distinct CDR3 sequences on record, roughly a third of them singletons. The top ten hold approximately 13% of the sample. This clonotype came up many times. The antigen this receptor binds is unknown. Base qualities are not at hand, and no much larger clone is one base apart.

Source material: PBMCs. The origin of this receptor is a human donor in good health (CMV status not recorded). Some clones in this sample may be carry-over from other donors' samples. The V gene is TRBV7-2 and the J gene is TRBJ2-3; D gene: possibly TRBD2, on 5 matching bases. The encoded CDR3 is CASSLRLAADTQYF. The DNA reads TGTGCCAGCAGCTTACGCCTAGCTGCAGATACGCAGTATTTT.